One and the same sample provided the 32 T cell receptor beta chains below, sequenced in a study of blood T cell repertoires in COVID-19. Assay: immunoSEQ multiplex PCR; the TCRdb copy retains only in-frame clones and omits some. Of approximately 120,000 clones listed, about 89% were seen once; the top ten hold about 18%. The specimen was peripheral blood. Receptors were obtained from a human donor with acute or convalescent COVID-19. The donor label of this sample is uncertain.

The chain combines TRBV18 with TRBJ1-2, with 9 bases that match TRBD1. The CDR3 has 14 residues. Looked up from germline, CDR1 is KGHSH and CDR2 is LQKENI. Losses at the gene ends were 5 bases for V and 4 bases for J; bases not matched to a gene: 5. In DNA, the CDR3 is TGTGCCAGCTCAACGGGACAGGGTCGCTATGGCTACACCTTC. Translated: CASSTGQGRYGYTF.

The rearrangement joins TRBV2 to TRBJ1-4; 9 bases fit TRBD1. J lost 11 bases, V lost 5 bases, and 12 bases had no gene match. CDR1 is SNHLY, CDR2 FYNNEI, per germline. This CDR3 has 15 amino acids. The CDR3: CASSPLGTGSSKLFF. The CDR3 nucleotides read TGTGCCAGCAGTCCTCTAGGGACAGGGTCCTCCAAACTGTTTTTT. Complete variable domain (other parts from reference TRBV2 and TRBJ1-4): EPEVTQTPSHQVTQMGQEVILRCVPISNHLYFYWYRQILGQKVEFLVSFYNNEISEKSEIFDDQFSVERPDGSNFTLKIRSTKLEDSAMYFCASSPLGTGSSKLFFGSGTQLSVL.

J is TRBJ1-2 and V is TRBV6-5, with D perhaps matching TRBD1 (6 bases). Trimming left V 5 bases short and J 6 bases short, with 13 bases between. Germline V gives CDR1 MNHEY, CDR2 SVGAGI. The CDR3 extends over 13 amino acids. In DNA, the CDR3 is TGTGCCAGCAGTCCAGACAGGTCAGATGGCTACACCTTC. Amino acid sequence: CASSPDRSDGYTF.

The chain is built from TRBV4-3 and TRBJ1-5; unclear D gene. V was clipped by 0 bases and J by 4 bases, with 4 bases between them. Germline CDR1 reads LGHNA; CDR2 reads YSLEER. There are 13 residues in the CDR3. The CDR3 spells CASSQDRNQPQHF. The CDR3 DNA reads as TGCGCCAGCAGCCAAGATCGTAATCAGCCCCAGCATTTT.

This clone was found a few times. This chain's CDR3 is CASRFDGGTDNVEAFF. CDR3 sequence (DNA): TGTGCAAGTCGCTTTGACGGCGGGACGGATAATGTTGAAGCTTTCTTT. This chain connects TRBV12-2 to TRBJ1-1. TRBV12-2 is flagged as a pseudogene. This CDR3 is 16 amino acids long.

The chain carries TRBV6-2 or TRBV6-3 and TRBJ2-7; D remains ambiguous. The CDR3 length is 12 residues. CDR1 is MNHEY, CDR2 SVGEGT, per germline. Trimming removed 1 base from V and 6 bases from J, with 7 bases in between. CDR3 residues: CASSYFSGEQYF. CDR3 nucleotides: TGTGCCAGCAGTTACTTCTCGGGCGAGCAGTACTTC.

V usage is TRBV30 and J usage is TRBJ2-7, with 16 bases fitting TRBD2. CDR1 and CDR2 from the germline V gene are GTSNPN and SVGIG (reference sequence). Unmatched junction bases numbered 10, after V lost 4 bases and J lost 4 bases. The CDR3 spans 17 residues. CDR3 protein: CAWTPLGLAGGQYEQYF. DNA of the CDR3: TGTGCCTGGACCCCCCTGGGACTAGCGGGGGGGCAGTACGAGCAGTACTTC.

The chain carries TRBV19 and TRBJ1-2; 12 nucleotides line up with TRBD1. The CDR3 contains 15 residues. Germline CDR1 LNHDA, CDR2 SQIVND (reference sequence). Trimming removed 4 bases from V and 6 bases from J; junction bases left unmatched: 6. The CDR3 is CASSTGTGGYNGYTF. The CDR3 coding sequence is TGTGCCAGTAGTACCGGGACAGGGGGCTATAATGGCTACACCTTC.

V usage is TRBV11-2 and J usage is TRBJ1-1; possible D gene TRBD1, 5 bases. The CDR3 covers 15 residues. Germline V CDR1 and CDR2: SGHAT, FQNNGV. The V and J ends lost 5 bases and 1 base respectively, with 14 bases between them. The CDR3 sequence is CASSRGSGENTEAFF. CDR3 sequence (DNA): TGTGCCAGCAGCCGGGGGTCCGGGGAGAACACTGAAGCTTTCTTT.

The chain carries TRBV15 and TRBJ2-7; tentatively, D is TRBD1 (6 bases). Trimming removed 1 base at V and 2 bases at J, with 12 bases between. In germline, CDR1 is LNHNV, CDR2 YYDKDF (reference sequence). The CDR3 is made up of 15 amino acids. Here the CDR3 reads CATSRVRGYPYEQYF. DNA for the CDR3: TGTGCCACCAGCAGAGTGAGGGGGTACCCCTACGAGCAGTACTTC.

The CDR3 DNA reads TGTGCCAGTAGTATCCGTGCTCAGGGCCCTCATGGCTACACCTTC. Protein product: CASSIRAQGPHGYTF. The chain combines TRBV19 with TRBJ1-2, with D possibly TRBD1 on 5 matching bases. Trimming removed 3 bases at V and 6 bases at J, with 17 bases between. In germline, CDR1 is LNHDA, CDR2 SQIVND (reference sequence). This CDR3 contains 15 residues.

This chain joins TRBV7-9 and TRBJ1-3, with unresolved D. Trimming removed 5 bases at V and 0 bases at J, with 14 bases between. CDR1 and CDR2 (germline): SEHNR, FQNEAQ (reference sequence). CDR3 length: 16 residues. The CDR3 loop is CASSLTAAISGNTIYF. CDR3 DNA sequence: TGTGCCAGCAGCCTAACTGCAGCGATCTCTGGAAACACCATATATTTT.

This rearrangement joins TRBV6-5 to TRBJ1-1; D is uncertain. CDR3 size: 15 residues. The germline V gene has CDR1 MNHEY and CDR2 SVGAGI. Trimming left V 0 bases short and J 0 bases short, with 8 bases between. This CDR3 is CASSYSWAVNTEAFF. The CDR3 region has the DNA TGTGCCAGCAGTTACTCGTGGGCTGTGAACACTGAAGCTTTCTTT.

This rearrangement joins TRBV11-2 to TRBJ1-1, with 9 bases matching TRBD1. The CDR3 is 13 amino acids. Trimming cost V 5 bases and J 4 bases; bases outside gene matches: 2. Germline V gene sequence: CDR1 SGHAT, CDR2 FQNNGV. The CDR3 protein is CASSMTGGTEAFF. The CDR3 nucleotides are TGTGCCAGCAGCATGACAGGGGGCACTGAAGCTTTCTTT.

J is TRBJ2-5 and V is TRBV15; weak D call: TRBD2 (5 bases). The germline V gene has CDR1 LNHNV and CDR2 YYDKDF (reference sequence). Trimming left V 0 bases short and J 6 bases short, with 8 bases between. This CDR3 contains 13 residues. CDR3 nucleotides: TGTGCCACCAGCAGAGAAAGGAGGCAGACCCAGTACTTC. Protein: CATSRERRQTQYF.

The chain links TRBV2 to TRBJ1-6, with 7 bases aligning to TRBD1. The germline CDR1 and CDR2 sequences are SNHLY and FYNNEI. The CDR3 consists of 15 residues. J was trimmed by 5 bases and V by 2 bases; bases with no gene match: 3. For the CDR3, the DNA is TGTGCCAGCAGTGAAAGGACAGGAAATAATTCACCCCTCCACTTT. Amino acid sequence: CASSERTGNNSPLHF.

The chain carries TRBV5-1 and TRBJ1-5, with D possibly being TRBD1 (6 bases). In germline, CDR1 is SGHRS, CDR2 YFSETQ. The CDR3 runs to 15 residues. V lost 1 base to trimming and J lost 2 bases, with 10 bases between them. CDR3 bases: TGCGCCAGCAGCTTGACGGCAGGGGGCAATCAGCCCCAGCATTTT. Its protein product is CASSLTAGGNQPQHF.

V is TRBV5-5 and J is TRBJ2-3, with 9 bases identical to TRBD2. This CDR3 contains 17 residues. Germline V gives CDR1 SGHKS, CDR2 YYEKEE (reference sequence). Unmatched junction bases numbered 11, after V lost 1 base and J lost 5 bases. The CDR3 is CASSLSSERGAGDTQYF. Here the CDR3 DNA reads TGTGCCAGCAGCTTGAGTAGCGAGCGGGGGGCCGGAGATACGCAGTATTTT.

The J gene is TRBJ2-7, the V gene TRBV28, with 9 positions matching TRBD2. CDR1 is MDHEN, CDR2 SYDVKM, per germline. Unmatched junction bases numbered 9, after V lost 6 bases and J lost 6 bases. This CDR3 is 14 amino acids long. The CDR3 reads CASSSGTSSREQYF. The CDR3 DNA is TGTGCCAGCAGCTCCGGGACTAGCTCCCGCGAGCAGTACTTC.

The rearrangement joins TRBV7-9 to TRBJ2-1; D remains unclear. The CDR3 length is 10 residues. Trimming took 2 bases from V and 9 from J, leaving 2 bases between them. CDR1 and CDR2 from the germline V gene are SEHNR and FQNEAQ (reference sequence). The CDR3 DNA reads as TGTGCCAGCAGCTTACTTGAGCAGTTCTTC. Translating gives CASSLLEQFF.

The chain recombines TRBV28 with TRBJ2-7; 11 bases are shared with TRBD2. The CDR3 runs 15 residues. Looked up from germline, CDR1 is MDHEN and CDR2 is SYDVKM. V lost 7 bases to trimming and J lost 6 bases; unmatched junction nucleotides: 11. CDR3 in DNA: TGTGCCAGCAACTCTCTAGCGGGAGGAGAGGGCGAGCAGTACTTC. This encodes CASNSLAGGEGEQYF.

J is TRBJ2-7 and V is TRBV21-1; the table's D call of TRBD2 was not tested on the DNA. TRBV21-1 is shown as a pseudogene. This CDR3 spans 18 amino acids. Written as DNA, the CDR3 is TGTGCCAGCAGCAATCGACTAGCGGGAGCCACTATCTCCTACGAGCAGTACTTC. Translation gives CASSNRLAGATISYEQYF.

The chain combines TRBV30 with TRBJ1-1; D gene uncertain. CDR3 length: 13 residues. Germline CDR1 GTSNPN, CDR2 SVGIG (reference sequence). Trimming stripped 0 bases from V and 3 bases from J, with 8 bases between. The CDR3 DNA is TGTGCCTGGAGTGTAGGGAGGGACACTGAAGCTTTCTTT. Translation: CAWSVGRDTEAFF.

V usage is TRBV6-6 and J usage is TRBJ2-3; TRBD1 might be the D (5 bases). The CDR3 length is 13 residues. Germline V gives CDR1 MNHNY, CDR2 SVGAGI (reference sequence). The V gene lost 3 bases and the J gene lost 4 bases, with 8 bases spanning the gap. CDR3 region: CASSYQGSDTQYF. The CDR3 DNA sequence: TGTGCCAGCAGTTATCAGGGATCAGATACGCAGTATTTT.

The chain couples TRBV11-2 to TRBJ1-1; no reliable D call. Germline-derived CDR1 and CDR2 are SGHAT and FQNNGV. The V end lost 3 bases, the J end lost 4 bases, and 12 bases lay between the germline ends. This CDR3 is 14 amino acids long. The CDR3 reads CASSLSRAGTEAFF. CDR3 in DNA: TGTGCCAGCAGCTTGTCCCGAGCGGGCACTGAAGCTTTCTTT.

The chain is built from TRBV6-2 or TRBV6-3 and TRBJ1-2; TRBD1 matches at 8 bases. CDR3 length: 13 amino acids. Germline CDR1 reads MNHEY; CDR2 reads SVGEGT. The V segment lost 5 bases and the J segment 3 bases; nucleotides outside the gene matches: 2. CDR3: CASSPTGDYGYTF. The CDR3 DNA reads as TGTGCCAGCAGTCCGACAGGGGACTATGGCTACACCTTC.

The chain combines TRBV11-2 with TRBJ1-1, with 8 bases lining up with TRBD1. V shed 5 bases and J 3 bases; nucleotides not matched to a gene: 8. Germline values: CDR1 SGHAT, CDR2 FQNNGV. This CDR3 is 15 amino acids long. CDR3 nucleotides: TGTGCCAGCAGCATTCGACAGGGGATAGACACTGAAGCTTTCTTT. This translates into CASSIRQGIDTEAFF.

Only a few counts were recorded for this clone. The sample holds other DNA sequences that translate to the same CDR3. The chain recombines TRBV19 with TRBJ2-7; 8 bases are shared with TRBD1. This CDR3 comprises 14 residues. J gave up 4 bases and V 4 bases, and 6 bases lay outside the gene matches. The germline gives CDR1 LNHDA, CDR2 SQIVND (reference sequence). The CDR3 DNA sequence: TGTGCCAGTAGTAGCGGACAGGGAGGATACGAGCAGTACTTC. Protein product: CASSSGQGGYEQYF. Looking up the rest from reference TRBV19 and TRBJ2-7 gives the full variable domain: DGGITQSPKYLFRKEGQNVTLSCEQNLNHDAMYWYRQDPGQGLRLIYYSQIVNDFQKGDIAEGYSVSREKKESFPLTVTSAQKNPTAFYLCASSSGQGGYEQYFGPGTRLTVT.

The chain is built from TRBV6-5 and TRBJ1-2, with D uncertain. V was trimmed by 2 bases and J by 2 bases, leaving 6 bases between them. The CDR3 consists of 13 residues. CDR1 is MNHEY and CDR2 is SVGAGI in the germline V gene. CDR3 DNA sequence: TGTGCCAGCAGTTACCAGATAAACTATGGCTACACCTTC. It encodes CASSYQINYGYTF.

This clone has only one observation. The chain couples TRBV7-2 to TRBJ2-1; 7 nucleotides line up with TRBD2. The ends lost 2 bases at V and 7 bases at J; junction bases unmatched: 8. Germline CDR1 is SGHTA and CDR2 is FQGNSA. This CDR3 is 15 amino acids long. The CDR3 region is CASSLSGVGWNEQFF. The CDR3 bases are TGTGCCAGCAGCTTAAGCGGGGTTGGGTGGAATGAGCAGTTCTTC.

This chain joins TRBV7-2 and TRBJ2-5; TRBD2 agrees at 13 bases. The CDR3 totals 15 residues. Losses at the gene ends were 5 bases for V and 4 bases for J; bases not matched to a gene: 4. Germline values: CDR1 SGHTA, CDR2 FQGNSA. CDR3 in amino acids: CASSVGLAGVETQYF. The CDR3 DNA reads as TGTGCCAGCAGCGTCGGACTAGCGGGGGTAGAGACCCAGTACTTC.

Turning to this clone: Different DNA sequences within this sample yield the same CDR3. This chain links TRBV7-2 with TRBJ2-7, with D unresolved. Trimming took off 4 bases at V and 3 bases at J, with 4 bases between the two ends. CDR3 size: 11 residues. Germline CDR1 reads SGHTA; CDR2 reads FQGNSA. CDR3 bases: TGTGCCAGCAGCTCCTTCTACGAGCAGTACTTC. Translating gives CASSSFYEQYF.